This T cell receptor (beta chain) was captured in a study of cytomegalovirus exposure and HLA in healthy donors. The PCR contained 60 Vbeta and 13 Jbeta primers. Assay: immunoSEQ multiplex PCR; the TCRdb copy retains only in-frame clones and omits some. The sample has some 150,000 clones, roughly 77% seen once; the top ten hold 3.5%. A remark on this clone: The antigen remains undetermined.

Findings of the study overall: It was reported in a later analysis that an Asian-associated ancestry cluster showed fewer N-insertions than the roughly 620-donor mean.

The V gene's germline CDR1 is SNHLY and CDR2 FYNNEI. Trimming removed 7 bases from V and 6 bases from J; junction bases left unmatched: 10. This CDR3 has 14 amino acids. This TCR was recovered from a human donor in good health. Sequenced: PBMCs. The chain joins TRBV2 to TRBJ1-1; 8 bases map to TRBD1. The CDR3 loop is CASNAGQGGAEAFF. The CDR3 nucleotides are TGTGCCAGCAATGCCGGACAGGGTGGTGCTGAAGCTTTCTTT.